This TCR beta chain is drawn from a study of blood T cell repertoires in COVID-19. Study summary: Sites across the United States, Italy and Spain contributed samples from acute and convalescent COVID-19. PBMCs, B-cell-depleted T cells, or T cells were the source of the cDNA or gDNA that made up the material.

Original processing notes: Using reference gene primer amplification, nucleated cell counts were estimated. TCRdb keeps only in-frame clones here, not all; method: immunoSEQ multiplex PCR. D and trimming were read from the DNA, whereas the V and J calls and clone size are those reported in that table. Here the sample spans under 500,000 clones, about 89% being singletons. The receptor comes from a woman younger than 45 with acute or convalescent COVID-19. Sequencing was carried out using peripheral blood.

The CDR3 region is CATSRVPVTDTQYF. The CDR3 coding sequence is TGTGCCACCAGCAGAGTCCCGGTCACAGATACGCAGTATTTT. The J gene is TRBJ2-3, the V gene TRBV15; no clear D gene. The CDR3 extends over 14 amino acids. V was pared by 1 base and J by 2 bases, with 7 bases between. The V gene's germline CDR1 is LNHNV and CDR2 YYDKDF (reference sequence).